The 2 T cell receptor beta chains reported below all come from one sample, sequenced in a study of T cells in women clearing cervical HPV infection (dated by TCRdb to 2017 to 2018). The library relied on the immunoSEQ multiplex PCR assay. The source is immuneACCESS, and TCRdb retained only in-frame sequences with V and J called. Part of the clones is not carried over; for the studies checked, unresolved V genes explain less than half of this, and the remainder is unexplained. For this sample, the table gives some 31,000 clones. Of the sample, 1.4% falls within the top ten clones. What was sequenced was blood buffy coat. Source of these receptors: a woman aged 18 to 75 with a cervical HPV16 infection that either progressed to CIN3+ or cleared (not recorded which).

For this clone: The read is 3 residues too short to cover the CDR3 end, so that end is filled in from the germline J gene. The V call is TRBV19, the J call TRBJ1-4, with 7 bases identical to TRBD1. The CDR3 extends over 14 amino acids. V lost 3 bases, J lost 7 bases, and 5 bases stayed unmatched. Germline V gives CDR1 LNHDA, CDR2 SQIVND (reference sequence). The CDR3 reads CASSIEGGPEKLFF. The CDR3 DNA, read in part, is TGTGCCAGTAGTATTGAAGGGGGCCCTGAAAAA.

With regard to this clone: The CDR3 end lies 3 residues beyond the end of the read and is filled in from the germline J gene. V gene TRBV10-1 combines with J gene TRBJ2-1; 11 bases fit TRBD2. This CDR3 has 17 residues. V gave up 2 bases and J gave up 8 bases; unmatched junction bases: 11. Germline CDR1 is WNHNN and CDR2 is SYGVQD (reference sequence). This chain's CDR3 is CASSEPETSGMLHEQFF. Incomplete CDR3 DNA: TGCGCCAGCAGTGAGCCGGAGACTAGCGGGATGCTCCATGAG.